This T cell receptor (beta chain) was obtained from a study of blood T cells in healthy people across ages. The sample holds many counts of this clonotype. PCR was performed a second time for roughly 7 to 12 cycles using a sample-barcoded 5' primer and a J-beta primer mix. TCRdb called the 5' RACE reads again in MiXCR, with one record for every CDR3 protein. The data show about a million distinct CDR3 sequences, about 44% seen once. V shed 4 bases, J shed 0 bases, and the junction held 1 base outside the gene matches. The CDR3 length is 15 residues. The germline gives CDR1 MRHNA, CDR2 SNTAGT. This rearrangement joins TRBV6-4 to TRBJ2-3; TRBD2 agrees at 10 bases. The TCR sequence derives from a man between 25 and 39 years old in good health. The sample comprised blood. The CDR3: CASSASGGSTDTQYF. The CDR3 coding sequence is TGTGCCAGCAGTGCTAGCGGGGGAAGCACAGATACGCAGTATTTT.